Following are 28 T cell receptor beta chains from one sample sequenced in a study of cytomegalovirus exposure and HLA in healthy donors (TCRdb year 2017). Library method: the immunoSEQ multiplex PCR assay. The multiplex PCR relied on a mix of 60 forward primers for TCR Vbeta segments and 13 reverse primers for TCR Jbeta segments. TCRdb re-hosts the immuneACCESS table, in-frame sequences only. Its copies lack some clones; in the studies checked, an unresolved V gene accounts for under half of them, and the cause for the rest is not known. The sample contains about 160,000 clones, over 75% of them found a single time. About 4.5% of the sample is in the top ten clones. The sequenced material came from PBMCs. Source of these receptors: a man aged 35 to 55 in good health and CMV-seronegative.

This chain links TRBV20-1 with TRBJ2-7; D not certain. V lost 3 bases to trimming and J lost 2 bases, with 5 bases between them. This CDR3 contains 11 residues. Germline V gives CDR1 DFQATT, CDR2 SNEGSKA (reference sequence). The CDR3 reads CSASTTYEQYF. DNA for the CDR3: TGCAGTGCTAGTACAACCTACGAGCAGTACTTC.

This clone has more than one count but fewer than ten. The V gene is TRBV5-6, the J gene TRBJ2-7, with a possible D match to TRBD1 (7 bases). CDR1 is SGHDT and CDR2 is YYEEEE in the germline V gene. The CDR3 covers 15 residues. V dropped 3 bases and J dropped 6 bases, with 19 bases sitting between them. The CDR3 reads CASSWRGQKTSEQYF. Written as DNA, the CDR3 is TGTGCCAGCAGCTGGCGGGGACAGAAAACAAGCGAGCAGTACTTC.

The chain couples TRBV2 to TRBJ2-7, with D perhaps TRBD1 (6 bases). Germline CDR1 and CDR2: SNHLY and FYNNEI. The V gene lost 6 bases and the J gene lost 7 bases, with 13 bases spanning the gap. CDR3 length equals 12 residues. The CDR3 DNA reads as TGTGCCAGCAGGACAGGTGGCCTTGAGCAGTACTTC. This encodes CASRTGGLEQYF.

This rearrangement joins TRBV18 to TRBJ2-1; no clear D. V was cut by 3 bases and J by 4 bases, with 7 bases left in between. The CDR3 is 13 amino acids. Germline CDR1 and CDR2: KGHSH and LQKENI. This chain's CDR3 is CASSPTGYNEQFF. CDR3 coding DNA: TGTGCCAGCTCACCGACGGGTTACAATGAGCAGTTCTTC.

Here the CDR3 DNA reads TGCGCCAGCAGCCCCACAGCGGGGGGGCGAGGTGAGCAGTTCTTC. Its protein product is CASSPTAGGRGEQFF. The chain couples TRBV10-2 to TRBJ2-1, with TRBD2 matching over 10 bases. J was trimmed by 9 bases and V by 6 bases; bases with no gene match: 11. The germline V gene encodes CDR1 WSHSY and CDR2 SAAADI. This CDR3 comprises 15 residues.

The chain links TRBV10-1 to TRBJ2-2; 10 bases line up with TRBD2. The V and J ends lost 6 bases and 2 bases, in that order; junction bases with no gene match: 12. The CDR3 is 18 amino acids. CDR1 WNHNN and CDR2 SYGVQD come from the germline V gene (reference sequence). The CDR3 spells CASSATGLAGANTGELFF. DNA of the CDR3: TGCGCCAGCAGCGCTACCGGGCTAGCGGGGGCCAACACCGGGGAGCTGTTTTTT.

The chain combines TRBV5-6 with TRBJ2-5; perhaps TRBD1 as D (6 bases). V lost 2 bases to trimming and J lost 2 bases, with 10 bases between them. CDR1 SGHDT and CDR2 YYEEEE come from the germline V gene. The CDR3 consists of 14 residues. CDR3 sequence (DNA): TGTGCCAGCAGCTTAATCGGACAGCAAGAGACCCAGTACTTC. The encoded protein is CASSLIGQQETQYF.

This CDR3 reads CDSGAYEQYF. CDR3 nucleotides: TGTGATAGCGGGGCCTACGAGCAGTACTTC. This rearrangement joins TRBV19 to TRBJ2-7, with TRBD2 identical over 8 bases. Germline-derived CDR1 and CDR2 are LNHDA and SQIVND (reference sequence). The CDR3 runs 10 residues.

J is TRBJ2-3 and V is TRBV7-9, with D possibly matching TRBD2 (5 bases). This CDR3 region has 13 residues. The germline V gene has CDR1 SEHNR and CDR2 FQNEAQ (reference sequence). Trimming removed 9 bases at V and 1 base at J, with 11 bases between. CDR3 in DNA: TGTGCCAGTACCGGGGAAGGCACAGATACGCAGTATTTT. It is translated as CASTGEGTDTQYF.

The J gene is TRBJ2-1, the V gene TRBV11-2; 8 bases align to TRBD2. CDR3 size: 17 residues. The junction had 9 bases not matched to a gene; V was cut back by 0 bases and J by 5 bases. Germline V gene data show CDR1 as SGHAT and CDR2 as FQNNGV. The CDR3, as DNA: TGTGCCAGCAGCTTAGAGGTAGCGGGGTACCCTAACAATGAGCAGTTCTTC. Amino acids: CASSLEVAGYPNNEQFF.

V is TRBV15 and J is TRBJ2-4, with D possibly TRBD1 on 7 matching bases. Germline CDR1 is LNHNV and CDR2 is YYDKDF (reference sequence). The CDR3 is 14 residues long. V gave up 5 bases and J gave up 4 bases, with 12 bases separating them. The CDR3 DNA sequence: TGTGCCACCAGCTCCAGGGGGACTAAAAACATTCAGTACTTC. Its translation is CATSSRGTKNIQYF. Full variable domain (outside the CDR3, taken from reference TRBV15 and TRBJ2-4): DAMVIQNPRYQVTQFGKPVTLSCSQTLNHNVMYWYQQKSSQAPKLLFHYYDKDFNNEADTPDNFQSRRPNTSFCFLDIRSPGLGDTAMYLCATSSRGTKNIQYFGAGTRLSVL.

The V and J genes are TRBV6-1 and TRBJ1-3; 7 nucleotides agree with TRBD1. The CDR3 length is 15 residues. V shed 3 bases and J 2 bases; nucleotides not matched to a gene: 4. Germline values: CDR1 MNHNS, CDR2 SASEGT. In nucleotides, the CDR3 is TGTGCCAGCAGTGAGGTAACAGGGGCTGGAAACACCATATATTTT. It specifies CASSEVTGAGNTIYF.

The V call is TRBV7-3, the J call TRBJ1-2; D may be TRBD1 (5 bases). The germline V and J ends were trimmed by 3 bases and 6 bases, with 11 bases remaining between them. CDR1 and CDR2 (germline): SGHTA, FQGTGA. CDR3 length: 13 amino acids. CDR3 protein: CASSLGRADGYTF. The DNA of the CDR3 is TGTGCCAGCAGCTTGGGCAGGGCGGATGGCTACACCTTC.

The rearrangement joins TRBV19 to TRBJ2-7; 9 bases map to TRBD1. Unmatched junction bases numbered 7, after V lost 5 bases and J lost 2 bases. CDR1 is LNHDA and CDR2 is SQIVND in the germline V gene (reference sequence). The CDR3 sequence is 15 residues long. The CDR3 region is CASSYATGGTYEQYF. CDR3 nucleotides: TGTGCCAGTAGTTATGCGACAGGGGGAACCTACGAGCAGTACTTC.

V usage is TRBV7-9 and J usage is TRBJ1-3; no firm D call. Germline V gives CDR1 SEHNR, CDR2 FQNEAQ (reference sequence). This CDR3 contains 14 residues. Trimming left V 5 bases short and J 3 bases short, with 11 bases between. The chain's CDR3 is CASSPGSSGNTIYF. The CDR3 coding sequence is TGTGCCAGCAGCCCGGGGAGTAGTGGAAACACCATATATTTT.

The chain has TRBV5-1 and TRBJ2-5, with D perhaps matching TRBD2 (5 bases). The CDR3 is 13 residues long. Germline CDR1 SGHRS, CDR2 YFSETQ. The V end was cut by 3 bases, the J end by 7 bases, with 13 bases between. The CDR3 sequence is CASSSGSERTQYF. Here the CDR3 DNA reads TGCGCCAGCAGCTCGGGATCCGAGCGGACCCAGTACTTC.

This clone appeared a few times. The chain couples TRBV7-2 to TRBJ1-5, with a weak D call TRBD1 (5 bases). V was shortened by 5 bases and J by 2 bases, with 19 bases between the two germline ends. Germline V CDR1 and CDR2: SGHTA, FQGNSA. The CDR3 is 17 residues long. Here the CDR3 DNA reads TGTGCCAGCAGCCCCGACGGGGGAACCTATCGCAATCAGCCCCAGCATTTT. It is translated as CASSPDGGTYRNQPQHF.

The chain is built from TRBV19 and TRBJ2-3; TRBD1 aligns across 7 bases. This CDR3 is built from 16 residues. V shed 3 bases and J 0 bases; nucleotides not matched to a gene: 6. From germline, CDR1 is LNHDA and CDR2 SQIVND (reference sequence). The CDR3 spells CASSMGTVSSTDTQYF. In DNA form, the CDR3 reads TGTGCCAGTAGTATGGGGACAGTTTCTAGCACAGATACGCAGTATTTT.

This clone has a single count. This rearrangement joins TRBV28 to TRBJ1-6; a weak D match, TRBD1 (6 bases). The V end lost 3 bases, the J end lost 10 bases, and 13 bases lay between the germline ends. This CDR3 contains 14 residues. Germline V gene lookup returns CDR1 MDHEN and CDR2 SYDVKM. The CDR3 protein is CASSFRQAYSPLHF. CDR3 nucleotide sequence: TGTGCCAGCAGTTTCAGACAGGCTTACTCACCCCTCCACTTT.

This clone was seen more than once but under ten times. This chain uses TRBV7-9 with TRBJ1-1, with 9 bases that match TRBD1. Germline trimming cut 5 bases from V and 8 bases from J; bases unmatched to any gene: 6. There are 13 residues in the CDR3. The germline CDR1 and CDR2 sequences are SEHNR and FQNEAQ (reference sequence). The CDR3: CASSTNRGLEAFF. The CDR3 coding sequence is TGTGCCAGCAGCACGAACAGGGGGCTCGAAGCTTTCTTT.

V gene TRBV18 combines with J gene TRBJ1-1; no definite D call. Germline V lookup: CDR1 KGHSH, CDR2 LQKENI. The CDR3 extends over 13 amino acids. Trimming pared 5 bases from V and 1 base from J, leaving 8 bases between. The CDR3 region has the DNA TGTGCCAGCTCATCCGGGTCGAACACTGAAGCTTTCTTT. Its protein product is CASSSGSNTEAFF.

This rearrangement joins TRBV5-4 to TRBJ1-1, with D tentatively TRBD1 (5 bases). Trimming shortened V by 5 bases and J by 0 bases, and 14 bases separated the two germline ends. The CDR3 is 15 amino acids. The germline V gene has CDR1 SGHNT and CDR2 YYREEE (reference sequence). The CDR3 spells CASRRAGTLNTEAFF. DNA of the CDR3: TGTGCCAGCAGGCGGGCGGGGACCTTGAACACTGAAGCTTTCTTT.

Only a few counts were recorded for this clone. The V and J genes are TRBV30 and TRBJ2-7; possible D gene TRBD2, 5 bases. The germline gives CDR1 GTSNPN, CDR2 SVGIG (reference sequence). The CDR3 runs to 15 residues. V gave up 0 bases and J gave up 1 base, with 13 bases separating them. In DNA form, the CDR3 reads TGTGCCTGGAGTGTAGTGGTTGGGAGTTCCTACGAGCAGTACTTC. This encodes CAWSVVVGSSYEQYF.

The rearrangement links TRBV10-3 to TRBJ1-1; no firm D call. The V end was cut by 0 bases, the J end by 1 base, with 3 bases between. CDR1 and CDR2 from the germline V gene are ENHRY and SYGVKD. CDR3 size: 13 residues. CDR3: CAISESGNTEAFF. Here the CDR3 DNA reads TGTGCCATCAGTGAGTCCGGGAACACTGAAGCTTTCTTT.

The chain combines TRBV9 with TRBJ1-6; D possibly corresponds to TRBD1 (5 bases). The CDR3 length is 15 residues. Looked up from germline, CDR1 is SGDLS and CDR2 is YYNGEE. V lost 3 bases and J 9 bases, leaving 16 bases between the germline ends. DNA of the CDR3: TGTGCCAGCAGCGGACAGCTAATAAAAGGTTCACCCCTCCACTTT. Translating gives CASSGQLIKGSPLHF.

CDR3 loop: CASSVKRSTGTNYGYTF. The DNA for the CDR3 is TGTGCCAGCAGTGTGAAACGATCGACAGGGACGAACTATGGCTACACCTTC. This rearrangement joins TRBV2 to TRBJ1-2; 7 nucleotides match TRBD1. The ends lost 4 bases at V and 2 bases at J; junction bases unmatched: 13. The germline CDR1 and CDR2 sequences are SNHLY and FYNNEI. This CDR3 is 17 amino acids long.

This rearrangement joins TRBV6-1 to TRBJ2-5, with D perhaps matching TRBD1 (5 bases). The V end lost 3 bases, the J end lost 0 bases, and 8 bases lay between the germline ends. The CDR3 loop spans 14 amino acids. The V gene's germline CDR1 is MNHNS and CDR2 SASEGT. This chain's CDR3 is CASSEGPDQETQYF. Here the CDR3 DNA reads TGTGCCAGCAGTGAGGGGCCAGACCAAGAGACCCAGTACTTC.

The V and J genes are TRBV5-8 and TRBJ2-7; D might be TRBD2 (6 bases). The V gene's germline CDR1 is SGHTS and CDR2 YDEGEE. There are 14 residues in the CDR3. Trimming left V 0 bases short and J 2 bases short, with 9 bases between. DNA of the CDR3: TGTGCCAGCAGCTTGGGTGGGAGGACCTACGAGCAGTACTTC. It yields the protein CASSLGGRTYEQYF.